The entry that follows covers one TCR beta chain sequence. This record comes from a study of CD8+ T cells in alopecia areata. As for treatment: oral pan-JAK inhibitor, 5-10 mg twice daily. Extracted RNA was reverse transcribed into cDNA, the sequencing template. Sequenced by immunoSEQ multiplex PCR; TCRdb stores in-frame clones only, minus some. The table has about 120,000 clones, 56% seen once. V was clipped by 5 bases and J by 1 base, with 14 bases between them. Per the germline V gene, CDR1 is SGHNT and CDR2 is YENEEA. The CDR3 length is 15 residues. The chain is built from TRBV11-3 and TRBJ1-2, with D possibly matching TRBD1 (5 bases). The TCR originated in a human donor with alopecia areata. The material was CD4+ T cells sorted from blood, obtained at week 24, from a patient treated with tofacitinib. The CDR3: CASSRITGINYGYTF. The CDR3 bases are TGTGCCAGCAGCCGGATTACAGGAATTAACTATGGCTACACCTTC.